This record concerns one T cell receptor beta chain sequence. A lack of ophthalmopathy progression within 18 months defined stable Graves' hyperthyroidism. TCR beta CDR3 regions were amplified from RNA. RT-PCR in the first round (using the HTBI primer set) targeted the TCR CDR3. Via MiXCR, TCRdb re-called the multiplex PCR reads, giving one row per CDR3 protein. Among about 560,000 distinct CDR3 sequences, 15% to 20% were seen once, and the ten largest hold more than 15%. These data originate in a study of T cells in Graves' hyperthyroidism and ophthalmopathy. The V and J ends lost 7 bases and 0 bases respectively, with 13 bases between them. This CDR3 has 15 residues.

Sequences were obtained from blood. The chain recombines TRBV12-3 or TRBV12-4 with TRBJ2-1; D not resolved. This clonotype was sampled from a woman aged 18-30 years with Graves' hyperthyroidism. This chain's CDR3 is CASTIWGTSYNEQFF. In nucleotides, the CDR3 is TGTGCCAGCACCATTTGGGGAACCTCCTACAATGAGCAGTTCTTC.